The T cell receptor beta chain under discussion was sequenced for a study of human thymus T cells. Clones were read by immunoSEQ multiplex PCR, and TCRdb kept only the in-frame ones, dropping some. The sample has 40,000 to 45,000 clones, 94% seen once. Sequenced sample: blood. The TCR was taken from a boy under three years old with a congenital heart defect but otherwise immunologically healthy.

CDR3 sequence (DNA): TGTGCCAGCAGCCGCCAAGGACTAGCGGGGAGCACCGGGGAGCTGTTTTTT. It specifies CASSRQGLAGSTGELFF. This chain connects TRBV4-2 to TRBJ2-2, with 12 bases aligning to TRBD2. The CDR3 totals 17 residues. Germline lookup yields CDR1 LGHNA and CDR2 YNFKEQ. The V segment lost 4 bases and the J segment 4 bases; nucleotides outside the gene matches: 7.